The clone carrying this TCR beta chain showed up just a few times. Germline V gene sequence: CDR1 MNHEY, CDR2 SVGAGI. The CDR3 loop spans 12 amino acids. Between the trimmed V and J ends, which lost 10 bases and 5 bases, there was a span of 11 bases. TCRdb re-analysed the PCR reads in MiXCR, keeping a single row per CDR3 protein. The sample includes about 510,000 distinct CDR3 sequences, about 21% of them seen just once. The data originate from a study of molecular identifiers for immune sequencing clone quantification. Source material: naive CD8+ T cells from blood, with Jurkat cell RNA spiked in. Subset described: FACS-sorted CD8+CD4-CCR7+CD45RA+ naive T cells. The TCR comes from a human donor in good health. Some libraries in this study had Jurkat cell RNA spiked in. The gene calls are TRBV6-5 and TRBJ2-2; the D is unclear. The CDR3 DNA sequence: TGTGCCAACGGTTTCAGTACCGGGGAGCTGTTTTTT. It translates to CANGFSTGELFF.